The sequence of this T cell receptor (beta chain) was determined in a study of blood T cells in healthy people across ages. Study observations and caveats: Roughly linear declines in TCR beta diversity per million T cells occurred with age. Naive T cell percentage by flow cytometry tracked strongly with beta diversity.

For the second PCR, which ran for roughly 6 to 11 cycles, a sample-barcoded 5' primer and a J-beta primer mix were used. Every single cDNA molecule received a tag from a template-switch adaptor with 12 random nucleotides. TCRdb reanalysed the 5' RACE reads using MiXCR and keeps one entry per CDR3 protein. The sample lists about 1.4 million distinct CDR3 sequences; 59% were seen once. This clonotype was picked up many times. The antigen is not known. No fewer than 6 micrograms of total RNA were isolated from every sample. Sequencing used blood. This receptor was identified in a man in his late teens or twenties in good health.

CDR3 sequence reads: CASSHWTVHHSNYGYTF. CDR3 in DNA: TGCGCCAGCAGCCACTGGACAGTTCACCACTCTAACTATGGCTACACCTTC. The chain combines TRBV4-1 with TRBJ1-2, with D tentatively TRBD1 (6 bases). The CDR3 has 17 residues. Trimming removed 3 bases at V and 0 bases at J, with 17 bases between. Looked up from germline, CDR1 is MGHRA and CDR2 is YSYEKL.